One and the same sample provided the 4 T cell receptor beta chains below, sequenced in a study of CD8+ T cells in alopecia areata. Reverse transcription of extracted RNA yielded cDNA, which provided the sequencing template. Clones were sequenced by immunoSEQ multiplex PCR, and TCRdb holds only the in-frame ones, with some missing. The repertoire holds approximately 150,000 clones, with less than 65% as singletons. The material sequenced was CD8+ T cells sorted from blood. Receptors originate from a human donor in good health.

This clone appeared a few times. The rearrangement joins TRBV7-7 to TRBJ2-1; the D is unclear. The CDR3 sequence is 14 residues long. Per germline, CDR1 SSHAT and CDR2 FNYEAQ (reference sequence). Trimming removed 5 bases at V and 6 bases at J, with 14 bases between. Here the CDR3 reads CASSQGGPRNEQFF. CDR3 DNA: TGTGCCAGCAGCCAAGGCGGCCCTCGCAATGAGCAGTTCTTC.

The genes are TRBV7-9 and TRBJ2-5; the D is unclear. Per germline, CDR1 SEHNR and CDR2 FQNEAQ (reference sequence). V was cut by 5 bases and J by 5 bases, with 9 bases left in between. This CDR3 is built from 12 residues. The CDR3 reads CASSISSETQYF. CDR3 nucleotides: TGTGCCAGCAGCATCAGCAGTGAGACCCAGTACTTC.

This sequence joins TRBV29-1 and TRBJ1-1; no clear D. With 3 bases removed from V and 7 bases from J, the gap between germline ends came to 6 bases. Germline CDR1 is SQVTM and CDR2 is ANQGSEA. This CDR3 is built from 10 residues. CDR3 loop: CSVDGGEAFF. CDR3 bases: TGCAGCGTTGATGGTGGTGAAGCTTTCTTT. Complete variable domain (other parts from reference TRBV29-1 and TRBJ1-1): SAVISQKPSRDICQRGTSLTIQCQVDSQVTMMFWYRQQPGQSLTLIATANQGSEATYESGFVIDKFPISRPNLTFSTLTVSNMSPEDSSIYLCSVDGGEAFFGQGTRLTVV.

This clone was seen a few times. The CDR3 is CASSGRPNEQYF. DNA for the CDR3: TGTGCCAGTAGCGGGAGGCCAAACGAGCAGTACTTC. The rearrangement links TRBV19 to TRBJ2-7; the match to TRBD2 covers 7 bases. After removal of 6 bases from V and 5 bases from J, the junction contained 4 bases not matched to a gene. The CDR3 spans 12 residues. Germline CDR1 reads LNHDA; CDR2 reads SQIVND (reference sequence).